This TCR beta chain was identified in a study of human T cells and chemical hapten exposure. Remarks on this clonotype: Its antigen is undetermined.

As to time point: patch test 3, about 24 weeks after DPC sensitization. This sample's treatment: therapeutic diphenylcyclopropenone sensitization with weekly scalp DPC. The study drew its donors from alopecia patients who were 18 to 70 years old and suitable for DPC. Each CDR3 protein gets one entry after TCRdb re-called the RACE reads with MiXCR. Here the sample spans about 200,000 distinct CDR3 sequences, 20% to 25% being singletons. The V and J ends lost 0 bases and 4 bases respectively, with 6 bases between them. Germline CDR1 and CDR2: KGHDR and SFDVKD. This CDR3 is built from 14 residues. Study-wide results and caveats: The number of TCRs above 1 in 1000 frequency did not change after DPC sensitization.

The material sequenced was whole blood, taken in connection with sensitization to the hapten diphenylcyclopropenone (DPC). This TCR was sampled from a woman aged 40 to 50 with alopecia areata. Some clones in this sample may be carry-over from other donors' samples. The chain joins TRBV24-1 to TRBJ1-5, with D unresolved. This CDR3 is CATSDLTMNQPQHF. The DNA of the CDR3 is TGTGCCACCAGTGATTTGACAATGAATCAGCCCCAGCATTTT.